This T cell receptor (beta chain) appears in the sequencing data of a study of regulatory T cells in long-lasting Graves disease. On the study more broadly: For under 3 months, newly diagnosed Graves' patients had been taking antithyroid drugs.

In the case of this clonotype: Its antigen is as yet unknown. This may arise from a read error, as a much more abundant clone is one base away.

The germline gives CDR1 SQVTM, CDR2 ANQGSEA. The CDR3 runs 16 residues. Overall study results and limits: Among samples with persistent disease, TRBV28, TRBJ1-2 and TRBJ2-5 were favored.

Construction of the TCR beta libraries employed iRepertoire HTBI primers in conjunction with Arm-PCR of CDR3 regions. Each CDR3 protein is one row after TCRdb ran MiXCR on the multiplex PCR reads. Altogether 450,000 to 600,000 distinct CDR3 sequences are present, approximately 12% being singletons, with the ten largest covering 10%. As to time point: newly diagnosed GD, antithyroid drugs for less than 3 months. Preparation of the TCR library used RNA extracted from PBMCs. These records were also assigned to another study, of T cells in Graves' hyperthyroidism and ophthalmopathy. From that second work: Over 18 months, lack of ophthalmopathy progression marked Graves' hyperthyroidism as stable. Patients were aged 18 to 65, had disease duration under 2 months, and had newly diagnosed hyperthyroidism.

Sequencing used peripheral blood mononuclear cells (PBMCs), obtained at new diagnosis, from a patient treated with antithyroid drugs. This receptor was taken from a man aged 30 to 45 with Graves disease. The chain is built from TRBV29-1 and TRBJ2-1; possibly TRBD2 for D (6 bases). CDR3 protein: CSAEGRQTSSYNEQFF. The CDR3, as DNA: TGCAGCGCTGAAGGAAGGCAGACTAGCTCCTACAATGAGCAGTTCTTC.